The clone carrying this T cell receptor (beta chain) was recorded many times. The antigen is not known. Germline V gives CDR1 MNHEY, CDR2 SVGAGI. The CDR3 runs 12 residues. V was cut by 6 bases and J by 8 bases, with 11 bases left in between. This sample stems from a study of T cells after yellow fever vaccination. Findings and limits, study-wide: The booster response re-showed most primary clones: 96% CD4, almost 90% CD8. The CD4 compartment and the CD8 compartment contained a small share of clonotypes in common. The secondary T-cell response peaked on day 5, not day 15, but was weaker.

TCRdb called the 5' RACE reads again in MiXCR, with one record for every CDR3 protein. Counted here are more than 90,000 distinct CDR3 sequences, roughly 8.9% occurring once; the ten biggest clones make up approximately 24%. The gene calls are TRBV6-5 and TRBJ2-1; a possible D gene is TRBD2 (5 bases). This sample comprised CD8+ T cells sorted from PBMCs, obtained 45 days after the yellow fever booster vaccination. The origin of this receptor is a man aged 30 to 45 who received the YFV17D yellow fever vaccine. The CDR3 DNA follows: TGTGCCAGCAGCCCGGGGTCGCATGAGCAGTTCTTC. This encodes CASSPGSHEQFF.